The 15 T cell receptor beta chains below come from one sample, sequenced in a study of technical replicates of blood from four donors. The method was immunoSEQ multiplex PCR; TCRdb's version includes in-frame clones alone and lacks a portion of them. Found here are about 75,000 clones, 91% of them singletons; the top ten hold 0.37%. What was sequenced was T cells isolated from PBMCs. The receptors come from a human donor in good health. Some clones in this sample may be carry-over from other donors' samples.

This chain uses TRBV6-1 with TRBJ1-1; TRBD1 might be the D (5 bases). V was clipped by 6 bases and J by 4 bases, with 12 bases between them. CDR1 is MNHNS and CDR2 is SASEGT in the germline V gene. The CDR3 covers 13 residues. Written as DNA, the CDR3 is TGTGCCAGCAGCCACGGGAGGGGCACTGAAGCTTTCTTT. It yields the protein CASSHGRGTEAFF.

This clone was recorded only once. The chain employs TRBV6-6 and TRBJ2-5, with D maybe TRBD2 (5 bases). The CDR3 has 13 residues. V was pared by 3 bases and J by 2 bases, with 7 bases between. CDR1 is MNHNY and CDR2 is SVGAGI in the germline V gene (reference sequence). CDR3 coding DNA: TGTGCCAGCAGTTATAAGCGGCAAGAGACCCAGTACTTC. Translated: CASSYKRQETQYF.

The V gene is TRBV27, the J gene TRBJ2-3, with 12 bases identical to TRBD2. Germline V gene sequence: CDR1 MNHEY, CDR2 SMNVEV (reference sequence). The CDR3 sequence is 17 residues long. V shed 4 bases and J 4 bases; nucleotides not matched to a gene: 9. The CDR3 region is CASSSLILAGGPDTQYF. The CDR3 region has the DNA TGTGCCAGCAGTTCACTAATTCTAGCGGGAGGGCCAGATACGCAGTATTTT.

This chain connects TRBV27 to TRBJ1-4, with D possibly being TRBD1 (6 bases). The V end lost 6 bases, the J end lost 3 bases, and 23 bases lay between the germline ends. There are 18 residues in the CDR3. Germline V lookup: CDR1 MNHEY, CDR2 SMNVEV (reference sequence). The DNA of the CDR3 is TGTGCCAGCAGCCCGATTACAGGGAATGAATGGGCTAATGAAAAACTGTTTTTT. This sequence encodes CASSPITGNEWANEKLFF.

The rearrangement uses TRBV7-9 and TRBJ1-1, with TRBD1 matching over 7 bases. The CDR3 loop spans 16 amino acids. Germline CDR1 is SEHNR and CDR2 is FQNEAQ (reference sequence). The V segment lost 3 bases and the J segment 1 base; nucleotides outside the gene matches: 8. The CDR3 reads CASSFYMGTENTEAFF. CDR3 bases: TGTGCCAGCAGCTTCTATATGGGGACAGAGAACACTGAAGCTTTCTTT.

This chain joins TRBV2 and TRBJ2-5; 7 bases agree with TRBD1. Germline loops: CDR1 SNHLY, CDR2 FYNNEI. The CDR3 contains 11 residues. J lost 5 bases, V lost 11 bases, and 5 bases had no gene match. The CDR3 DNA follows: TGTGCCGGCCGGGACAGTGAGACCCAGTACTTC. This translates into CAGRDSETQYF.

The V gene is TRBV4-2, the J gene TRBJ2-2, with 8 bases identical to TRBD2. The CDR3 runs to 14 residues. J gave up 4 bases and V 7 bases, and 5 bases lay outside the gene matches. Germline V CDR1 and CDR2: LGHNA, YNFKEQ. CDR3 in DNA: TGTGCCAGCAAAACTAGCGGTCCCACCGGGGAGCTGTTTTTT. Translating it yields CASKTSGPTGELFF.

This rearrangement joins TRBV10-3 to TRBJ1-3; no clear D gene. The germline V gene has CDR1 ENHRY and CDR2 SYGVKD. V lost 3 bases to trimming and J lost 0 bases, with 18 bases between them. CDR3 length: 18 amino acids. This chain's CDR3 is CAISDVLRVVRSGNTIYF. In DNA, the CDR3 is TGTGCCATCAGTGATGTTCTCCGGGTCGTGCGCTCTGGAAACACCATATATTTT.

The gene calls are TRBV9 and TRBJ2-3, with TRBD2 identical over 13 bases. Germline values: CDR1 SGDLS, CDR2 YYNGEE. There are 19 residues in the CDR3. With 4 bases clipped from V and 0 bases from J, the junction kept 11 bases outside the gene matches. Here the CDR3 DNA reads TGTGCCAGCAGCCCGATGGGGACTAGCGGGGTCCCTAGCACAGATACGCAGTATTTT. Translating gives CASSPMGTSGVPSTDTQYF.

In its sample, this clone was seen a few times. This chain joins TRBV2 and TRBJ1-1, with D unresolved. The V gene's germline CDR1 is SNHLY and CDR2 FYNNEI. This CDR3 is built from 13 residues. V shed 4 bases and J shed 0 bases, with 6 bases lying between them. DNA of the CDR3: TGTGCCAGCAGTGCAAGCGTGAACACTGAAGCTTTCTTT. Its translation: CASSASVNTEAFF.

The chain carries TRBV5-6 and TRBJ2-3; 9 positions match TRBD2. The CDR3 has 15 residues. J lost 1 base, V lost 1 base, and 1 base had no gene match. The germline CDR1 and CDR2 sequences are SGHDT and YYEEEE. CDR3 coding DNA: TGTGCCAGCAGCTTGTGGACTAGCGGCACAGATACGCAGTATTTT. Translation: CASSLWTSGTDTQYF.

The CDR3 DNA follows: TGTGCCAGCAGTGAAGGTACAGCTTTCTCTGGGGCCAACGTCCTGACTTTC. It encodes CASSEGTAFSGANVLTF. The rearrangement links TRBV6-1 to TRBJ2-6; D is unresolved. The CDR3 covers 17 residues. Per the germline V gene, CDR1 is MNHNS and CDR2 is SASEGT. V was shortened by 1 base and J by 0 bases, with 10 bases between the two germline ends.

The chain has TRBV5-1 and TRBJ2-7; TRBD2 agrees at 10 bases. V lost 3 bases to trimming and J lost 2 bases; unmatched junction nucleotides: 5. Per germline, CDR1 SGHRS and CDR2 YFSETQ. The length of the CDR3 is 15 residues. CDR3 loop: CASSWLAGGAYEQYF. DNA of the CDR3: TGCGCCAGCAGCTGGTTAGCGGGGGGTGCCTACGAGCAGTACTTC.

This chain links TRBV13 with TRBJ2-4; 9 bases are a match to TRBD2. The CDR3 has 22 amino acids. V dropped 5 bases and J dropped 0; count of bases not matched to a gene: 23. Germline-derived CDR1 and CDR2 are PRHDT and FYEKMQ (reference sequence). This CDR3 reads CASSEEGSGSPLGPIAKNIQYF. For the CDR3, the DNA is TGTGCCAGCAGCGAGGAAGGTAGCGGGAGTCCATTGGGTCCCATAGCCAAAAACATTCAGTACTTC.

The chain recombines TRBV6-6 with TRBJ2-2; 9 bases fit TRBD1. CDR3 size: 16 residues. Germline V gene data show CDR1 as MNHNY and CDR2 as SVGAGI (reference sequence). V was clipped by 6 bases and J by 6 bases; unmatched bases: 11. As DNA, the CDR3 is TGTGCCAGCAGACCCAACACAGGGGGCAGGTCCGGGGAGCTGTTTTTT. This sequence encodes CASRPNTGGRSGELFF.